This T cell receptor (beta chain) comes out of a study of long-term antiretroviral therapy in people with HIV. Overall study context: It was about a decade after the earliest samples that the 2015 immediate-ART recommendation appeared.

The CDR3 contains 13 residues. Germline CDR1 is SGHTA and CDR2 is FQGNSA. The germline V and J ends were trimmed by 5 bases and 7 bases, with 11 bases remaining between them. This clone has only one observation. Each HIV participant was treated in the United States. Version v3.0 of the immunoSEQ assay was performed at survey level. Generated by immunoSEQ multiplex PCR, the TCRdb table keeps only in-frame clones and is missing some. The sample has under 20,000 clones, 70% to 90% seen once. The sequenced sample was unsorted PBMCs, obtained 0.1 years before starting antiretroviral therapy. This TCR came from a man between 18 and 29 years old with HIV. V and J are TRBV7-2 and TRBJ2-2; possibly TRBD1 for D (5 bases). In nucleotides, the CDR3 is TGTGCCAGCAGCCTCCTAGGGGTCGGGGAGCTGTTTTTT. Amino acid sequence: CASSLLGVGELFF.